This TCR beta chain was sequenced during a study of vaccination and CD4 T cells after COVID-19 (dated by TCRdb to 2022 to 2024). Turning to the overall study: Convalescent patients had a positive SARS-CoV-2 result on nasal swab PCR, and of these patients, nine had mild disease and one had severe disease. In under twelve COVID-19 convalescent patients and 4 infection-naive healthy vaccine recipients, researchers compared the spike-specific CD4+ TCR repertoire from before mRNA vaccination with the repertoire from after. Each participant got two doses of either the Pfizer-BioNTech BNT162b2 vaccine (n=8) or the Moderna mRNA-1273 vaccine (n=2). Six males and four females were included in the convalescent cohort, with two Hispanic individuals, seven Caucasians, two Asians and one multiracial person represented. Post-COVID blood samples from convalescent patients were collected a median of approximately 93 days after diagnosis, with a range of roughly 35 to 161 days. Post-vaccine blood samples were collected a median of 72 days after the second vaccine dose, ranging from about 14 to 241 days. For stimulating the cultures, overlapping spike peptide pools were used, derived from SARS-CoV-2 as well as from the common cold coronaviruses HCoV-NL63, HCoV-OC43 and HCoV-229E. Control cultures used a CEFX viral epitope pool as positive control, an HIV-1 Nef peptide pool as negative control, or no peptide.

The library was obtained by PCR. DNA from cultured CD4+ T cells underwent TCR sequencing with the Oncomine TCR Beta short-read assay at the Johns Hopkins FTIC core. The QIAamp micro DNA kit was used to extract genomic DNA from the cultured CD4+ T cells. Oncomine TCR Beta libraries made from cultured CD4+ T cells were pooled using unique dual indexes and sequenced on an Illumina iSeq 100. The authors processed their data as follows. Non-productive sequences were filtered out, and CDR3s that did not start with C, did not end with F or W, or were shorter than 7 amino acids were discarded. Antigen-specific clonotypes were identified with the MANAFEST web application by comparing peptide-stimulated wells with reference and other culture wells. To be called positive, a clone needed an FDR below 0.05, an odds ratio above 5, and a productive frequency above 0.1% in at least two of three replicate wells. Clonotypes that were significantly expanded in both SARS-CoV-2 spike wells and at least one common cold coronavirus spike condition were defined as cross-reactive. Levenshtein distances (stringdist) and unrooted phylogenetic trees (ape) in R version 3.6.1 were used to assess CDR3 homology. In TCRdb, the public reads were trimmed at Q25 with fastp and aligned with MiXCR, with productive beta chains retained. Each entry merges the rows of one CDR3 protein and shows their most common DNA and genes. TCRdb, rather than the study authors, made the V and J calls. Counted in this sample were approximately 13,000 distinct CDR3 sequences; nearly 80% of them appeared once. The ten largest account for about 28% of the sample.

What the study reported, not specific to this receptor: Relatively few convalescent patients were included in the study, and early timepoints after natural infection were not analyzed. Among convalescent patients, a median about 87% of the SARS-CoV-2-reactive clones seen after vaccination appeared only after vaccination, which suggests priming specific to the vaccine. The median count of SARS-CoV-2-reactive clonotypes went up from 21 after infection to a few dozen after vaccination, although the change was not significant. Of the vaccine-specific clones in convalescent patients, 304 of 307, or nearly all, reacted only to SARS-CoV-2 spike and did not cross-react with common cold coronaviruses.

On this clonotype itself: Its antigen target is currently unknown. Base-call qualities are not available, and no considerably larger clone is one nucleotide away.

The treatment or condition label, read with the paper, signifies: approximately 9-day PBMC culture with coronavirus spike peptide pools or control peptides (ViraFEST assay). The ViraFEST assay, used in the study, expanded antigen-specific T cells with peptide pools and then identified the expanded clonotypes through TCR sequencing. Positive SARS-CoV-2 PCR tests in the convalescent patients dated from March to December 2020, before Alpha, Beta and Delta variants emerged in the United States. Each well held fewer than 2.5 million PBMCs cultured with 9 to 10 ug/ml peptide pools in IMDM containing approximately 5% human AB serum and around 9 IU/ml IL-2. On days 3 and 7, half of the culture medium was replaced with fresh IL-2-containing medium. Once the cells had been in culture for approximately 10 days, the EasySep CD4+ T cell isolation kit was used to isolate CD4+ T cells by negative selection. PBMCs were separated from whole blood using Ficoll-Paque Plus gradient centrifugation and then either used fresh or cryopreserved at -140C. In general, triplicate wells were set up for every culture condition.

The sequenced sample was CD4+ T cells from blood, cultured in vitro. The origin of this receptor is a human donor who had recovered from COVID-19.

This receptor has the CDR3 CASRPSTDTQYF. The nucleotides are TGTGCCAGCAGGCCTAGCACAGATACGCAGTATTTT. The chain is encoded by TRBV6-1 joined to TRBJ2-3, with no confident D gene call. The germline V gene sets CDR1 to MNHNS and CDR2 to SASEGT. V lost 6 bases and J lost 0 bases; the stretch between them is 4 bases long. From its cysteine to its phenylalanine, the CDR3 spans 12 amino acids. CDR3 DNA is the only sequence kept; it has 36 bases, read in frame from the first base.